This T cell receptor (beta chain) comes out of a study of low-dose radiotherapy and immunotherapy resistance in tumors. For the study at large: Cohort 2 received 1 Gy per fraction every two weeks, totaling 13 Gy over 26 weeks.

Time point given: after trial treatment. Treatment described: LDRT plus nivolumab, ipilimumab, low-dose cyclophosphamide and aspirin (RACIN trial). The donors' treatment consisted of nivolumab, ipilimumab, aspirin, low-dose cyclophosphamide and low-dose radiotherapy. Each patient who was eligible had an advanced solid tumor with no tumor-infiltrating lymphocytes. Trimming pared 6 bases from V and 6 bases from J, leaving 17 bases between. This CDR3 spans 14 amino acids. CDR1 is SEHNR and CDR2 is FQNEAQ in the germline V gene (reference sequence). This clonotype was observed many times. With a V-primer adapter and a constant-region primer, TCRs were amplified for about 20 PCR cycles. mRNA that had been isolated underwent amplification through in vitro transcription. TCRdb passed the reads through MiXCR, listing each CDR3 protein once. The data hold 50,000 or so distinct CDR3 sequences, with roughly 31% observed a single time.

The chain couples TRBV7-9 to TRBJ1-2, with D tentatively TRBD1 (5 bases). The sample consisted of PBMCs, taken after low-dose radiotherapy plus immunotherapy. The TCR sequence derives from a male donor with rectosigmoid adenocarcinoma. CDR3: CASSETPGYNGYTF. DNA of the CDR3: TGTGCCAGCAGTGAAACTCCAGGGTACAATGGCTACACCTTC.